A single sample gave rise to the 17 T cell receptor beta chains below, sequenced in a study of shared clonotypes between healthy human individuals (TCRdb year 2020). The library was generated by the immunoSEQ multiplex PCR assay. TCRdb stores this immuneACCESS table with in-frame sequences only. Part of the clones is absent; in the studies checked, under half of the shortfall reflects unresolved V genes, and no reason is known for the rest. The sample has 600,000 to 700,000 clones on record, more than 70% of them singletons. The top ten constitute under 2% of the sample. The sample comprised memory CD4+ T cells sorted from blood. The cell subset or site label, as the study defines it: CD45RA-negative fraction. The receptors originated from a woman aged 25 to 39 in good health.

V gene TRBV11-3 combines with J gene TRBJ2-3, with 10 positions matching TRBD2. The V gene's germline CDR1 is SGHNT and CDR2 YENEEA. The CDR3 sequence is 19 residues long. Trimming at V came to 3 bases and at J to 6 bases, leaving 18 bases not matched to a gene. The CDR3, as DNA: TGTGCCAGCAGCTTGGGGAGTAGGGCTAGCGGGAGAAGGTCGGATACGCAGTATTTT. This gives the protein CASSLGSRASGRRSDTQYF.

This chain joins TRBV4-1 and TRBJ2-1, with D perhaps matching TRBD2 (6 bases). Between the trimmed V and J ends, which lost 2 bases and 7 bases, there was a span of 15 bases. The CDR3 spans 15 residues. Germline lookup yields CDR1 MGHRA and CDR2 YSYEKL. DNA for the CDR3: TGCGCCAGCAGCCAAACTAGCTTTCGTTTGAATGAGCAGTTCTTC. Protein product: CASSQTSFRLNEQFF.

The gene calls are TRBV27 and TRBJ2-6, with D tentatively TRBD1 (6 bases). This CDR3 has 15 amino acids. CDR1 MNHEY and CDR2 SMNVEV come from the germline V gene (reference sequence). Between the trimmed V and J ends, which lost 5 bases and 2 bases, there was a span of 10 bases. CDR3 region: CASSHRVTGANVLTF. The CDR3 nucleotides read TGTGCCAGCAGTCACAGGGTTACTGGGGCCAACGTCCTGACTTTC. Full variable domain (missing parts from reference TRBV27 and TRBJ2-6): EAQVTQNPRYLITVTGKKLTVTCSQNMNHEYMSWYRQDPGLGLRQIYYSMNVEVTDKGDVPEGYKVSRKEKRNFPLILESPSPNQTSLYFCASSHRVTGANVLTFGAGSRLTVL.

This clone was detected only once. The rearrangement joins TRBV10-3 to TRBJ2-7; a possible D gene is TRBD2 (5 bases). V lost 2 bases, J lost 6 bases, and 11 bases lay in between. The CDR3 sequence is 13 residues long. Germline-derived CDR1 and CDR2 are ENHRY and SYGVKD. CDR3 loop: CAISEMGEVEQYF. The CDR3 DNA is TGTGCCATCAGTGAGATGGGAGAGGTCGAGCAGTACTTC.

In the case of this clone: The same CDR3 is also encoded by other DNA sequences in this sample. The chain employs TRBV19 and TRBJ2-5; D not resolved. This CDR3 contains 15 residues. Germline-derived CDR1 and CDR2 are LNHDA and SQIVND (reference sequence). Trimming cost V 3 bases and J 1 base, with 12 bases left between them. CDR3 bases: TGTGCCAGTAGTATCGCGGCTGGGTTCCAAGAGACCCAGTACTTC. Protein: CASSIAAGFQETQYF.

This clone was counted between two and nine times. Additional DNA sequences in this sample encode the identical CDR3. The chain joins TRBV28 to TRBJ1-5; D gene ambiguous. V lost 5 bases and J 0 bases, leaving 5 bases between the germline ends. CDR1 is MDHEN, CDR2 SYDVKM, per germline. This CDR3 contains 13 residues. The CDR3 coding sequence is TGTGCCAGCAGTCCCTATAGCAATCAGCCCCAGCATTTT. Translated, it gives CASSPYSNQPQHF.

This chain connects TRBV28 to TRBJ1-2; D uncertain. Trimming removed 6 bases from V and 3 bases from J, with 5 bases in between. In germline, CDR1 is MDHEN, CDR2 SYDVKM. This CDR3 region has 11 residues. This CDR3 is CASSRDYGYTF. The CDR3 bases are TGTGCCAGCAGCCGGGACTATGGCTACACCTTC.

The chain links TRBV28 to TRBJ1-2; 7 nucleotides agree with TRBD1. The ends lost 3 bases at V and 5 bases at J; junction bases unmatched: 15. CDR1 and CDR2 (germline): MDHEN, SYDVKM. The CDR3 is 17 residues long. CDR3 amino acids: CASSLSSGGGYRYGYTF. The CDR3 DNA follows: TGTGCCAGCAGTTTGAGTTCAGGGGGTGGTTACCGATATGGCTACACCTTC.

J is TRBJ2-5 and V is TRBV5-4; 12 bases are a match to TRBD2. Losses at the gene ends were 3 bases for V and 0 bases for J; bases not matched to a gene: 15. Per the germline V gene, CDR1 is SGHNT and CDR2 is YYREEE (reference sequence). The CDR3 length is 20 residues. CDR3 region: CASSSTPSGRVGRYQETQYF. The CDR3 DNA reads as TGTGCCAGCAGCTCCACCCCTAGCGGGAGGGTAGGGAGGTACCAAGAGACCCAGTACTTC.

A note on this clone: The sample has other DNA sequences that encode this CDR3 too. The genes are TRBV28 and TRBJ1-2; a weak D match, TRBD1 (6 bases). V lost 6 bases and J 2 bases, leaving 13 bases between the germline ends. The CDR3 is made up of 14 amino acids. Germline CDR1 reads MDHEN; CDR2 reads SYDVKM. The CDR3 coding sequence is TGTGCCAGCAGCTTGGTGCAGGGGAACTATGGCTACACCTTC. It yields the protein CASSLVQGNYGYTF.

This clone appeared once. The V and J genes are TRBV27 and TRBJ2-3, with a tentative D call TRBD1 (5 bases). V lost 4 bases and J 1 base, leaving 18 bases between the germline ends. CDR3 length equals 17 residues. Per the germline V gene, CDR1 is MNHEY and CDR2 is SMNVEV (reference sequence). The CDR3 region has the DNA TGTGCCAGCAGTTATTTGGGCAGGGTCAAGCGCACAGATACGCAGTATTTT. Its translation is CASSYLGRVKRTDTQYF.

This clone was detected only a few times. The J gene is TRBJ2-7, the V gene TRBV6-5; D is possibly TRBD2 (5 bases). CDR3 length: 15 amino acids. The V end lost 0 bases, the J end lost 3 bases, and 12 bases lay between the germline ends. Germline V gives CDR1 MNHEY, CDR2 SVGAGI. CDR3 in amino acids: CASSYSIGMSYEQYF. The CDR3 nucleotides are TGTGCCAGCAGTTACTCGATCGGGATGAGCTACGAGCAGTACTTC.

The rearrangement joins TRBV19 to TRBJ2-2; unclear D gene. The V gene's germline CDR1 is LNHDA and CDR2 SQIVND (reference sequence). V dropped 2 bases and J dropped 6 bases, with 13 bases sitting between them. The CDR3 length is 15 residues. CDR3 sequence reads: CASSILGSPAGELFF. The CDR3 DNA is TGTGCCAGTAGTATATTAGGTAGTCCAGCCGGGGAGCTGTTTTTT.

The chain links TRBV15 to TRBJ2-7, with D perhaps TRBD2 (6 bases). CDR1 and CDR2 (germline): LNHNV, YYDKDF (reference sequence). CDR3 length: 12 amino acids. V was pared by 1 base and J by 7 bases, with 8 bases between. The CDR3 nucleotides read TGTGCCACCAGCAGAGGCGCGGGGGAGCAGTACTTC. Its protein is CATSRGAGEQYF.

The chain is built from TRBV5-3 and TRBJ1-1; TRBD1 agrees at 7 bases. TRBV5-3 is placed among ORFs of uncertain function. The V gene end was trimmed by 10 bases and the J gene end by 4 bases; junction bases not matched to a gene: 10. The CDR3 extends over 13 amino acids. The CDR3 protein is CACKDRVGTEAFF. The CDR3 DNA reads TGTGCCTGTAAAGACAGGGTCGGCACTGAAGCTTTCTTT.

This chain links TRBV10-1 with TRBJ2-7; unclear D gene. Per the germline V gene, CDR1 is WNHNN and CDR2 is SYGVQD (reference sequence). The CDR3 runs 12 residues. Deletions cut 2 bases from V and 3 bases from J, with 5 bases between. The DNA of the CDR3 is TGCGCCAGCAGTGAGCCGAACTACGAGCAGTACTTC. Translation gives CASSEPNYEQYF.

The V call is TRBV11-2, the J call TRBJ1-2; 8 nucleotides line up with TRBD1. V lost 3 bases, J lost 6 bases, and 6 bases stayed unmatched. The CDR3 spans 14 residues. From germline, CDR1 is SGHAT and CDR2 FQNNGV. As DNA, the CDR3 is TGTGCCAGCAGCTTTCGGACAGGGTCGGATGGCTACACCTTC. As protein: CASSFRTGSDGYTF. The whole variable domain, remainder taken from reference TRBV11-2 and TRBJ1-2, is EAGVAQSPRYKIIEKRQSVAFWCNPISGHATLYWYQQILGQGPKLLIQFQNNGVVDDSQLPKDRFSAERLKGVDSTLKIQPAKLEDSAVYLCASSFRTGSDGYTFGSGTRLTVV.